The TCR beta chain described here comes from a study of cytomegalovirus exposure and HLA in healthy donors. From germline, CDR1 is MNHEY and CDR2 SMNVEV (reference sequence). CDR3 length: 15 amino acids. V lost 3 bases to trimming and J lost 4 bases; unmatched junction nucleotides: 6. Points from the study as a whole: A later analysis showed TCR association rates differing by HLA locus, peaking at DRB1 and lowest at HLA-C. A later analysis, which compared TCR beta chains of equal frequency, found the HLA-associated ones more clonally expanded. In a later analysis, the majority of CMV-associated beta chains seemingly showed HLA restriction. For most TCR sequences rarity was the rule, although some public TCRs occurred in many donors.

With regard to this clone: Its antigen is currently unknown.

Use of 60 Vbeta and 13 Jbeta primers characterized the PCR. Only in-frame clones appear in the TCRdb table, and some are missing; sequencing was by immunoSEQ multiplex PCR. This table has about 130,000 clones, about 69% appearing once. The chain recombines TRBV27 with TRBJ2-5; 9 nucleotides match TRBD2. Sequenced: PBMCs. The sequence was collected from a young man in good health and CMV-seronegative. CDR3 DNA: TGTGCCAGCAGTTTTGTAGCGGGAGCTACAGAGACCCAGTACTTC. This sequence encodes CASSFVAGATETQYF.